Below, one T cell receptor (beta chain) is given with its context. This sample stems from a study of cytotoxic CD8 clonotypes in ibrutinib-treated CLL. The CDR3 consists of 15 residues. Deletions cut 2 bases from V and 5 bases from J, with 15 bases between. Germline CDR1 is ENHRY and CDR2 is SYGVKD. Generated by immunoSEQ multiplex PCR, the TCRdb table keeps only in-frame clones and is missing some. The table records tens of thousands of clones, around 70% of them present only once. This TCR came from a human donor with chronic lymphocytic leukemia. The chain links TRBV10-3 to TRBJ2-5; D is tentatively TRBD1 or TRBD2 (6 bases each). The sequencing used PBMCs, collected before ibrutinib treatment. The CDR3 sequence: CAISEGGTPRETQYF. CDR3 coding DNA: TGTGCCATCAGTGAGGGGGGGACACCCCGGGAGACCCAGTACTTC.